This TCR beta chain was captured by sequencing in a study of neurological immune-mediated disorders. This clonotype has ten or more counts. The antigen remains undetermined. Study-level findings and limits: The most TCR clonal expansion was seen in HTLV-1-associated myelopathy, whereas the least was seen in multiple sclerosis, below the level in healthy controls. No expanded-clone CDR3 amino acid sequence recurred across subjects, suggesting private TCR-beta repertoires.

The cDNA was synthesized by means of template-switch 5'RACE, which was carried out with 10-nucleotide random UMIs. TCRdb processed the 5' RACE reads anew with MiXCR; each CDR3 protein has one entry. Of 55,000 to 65,000 distinct CDR3 sequences in the sample, nearly 10% are singletons; the top ten hold around 12%. Noted time point: longitudinal time-point 2. The receptor was derived from a young man in good health. Sequencing was carried out using PBMCs.

This CDR3 is CSARLGTSGTKEVGGIYNEQFF. The DNA of the CDR3 is TGCAGTGCTAGACTAGGGACTAGCGGGACTAAGGAGGTGGGCGGTATATACAATGAGCAGTTCTTC. This chain uses TRBV20-1 with TRBJ2-1; TRBD2 aligns across 13 bases. The CDR3 totals 22 residues. Per the germline V gene, CDR1 is DFQATT and CDR2 is SNEGSKA (reference sequence). V shed 2 bases, J shed 4 bases, and the junction held 23 bases outside the gene matches.